This TCR beta chain was recovered during a study of cytomegalovirus exposure and HLA in healthy donors. As to this clone: Antigen: not known.

The germline V gene encodes CDR1 SGHTA and CDR2 FQGNSA. The trim removed 1 base at V and 6 bases at J, leaving 6 bases unmatched. CDR3 length equals 14 residues. Study results and caveats: Earlier analysis looked at TCR beta V segments, and most were productive about 87% or about 30% of the time. An apparent linkage of common viral pathogens to several of the most significant clusters emerged in a later analysis.

13 Jbeta primers and 60 Vbeta primers were used for the PCR. Profiled with immunoSEQ multiplex PCR; TCRdb holds only in-frame clones, not every one. In the table there are around 100,000 clones, approximately 80% of which are singletons. Sequences were obtained from PBMCs. The receptor was isolated from a woman under 30 in good health and CMV-seronegative. The J gene is TRBJ2-7, the V gene TRBV7-2; 7 nucleotides line up with TRBD2. DNA for the CDR3: TGTGCCAGCAGCTTAGGGGGGGGAAGCGGCGAGCAGTACTTC. Protein: CASSLGGGSGEQYF.